The clone carrying this T cell receptor (beta chain) was observed a handful of times. Germline CDR1 reads SQVTM; CDR2 reads ANQGSEA. V shed 6 bases, J shed 0 bases, and the junction held 15 bases outside the gene matches. The CDR3 extends over 19 amino acids. This sample stems from a study of tumor and adjacent non-tumor tissue in lung cancer. A modified ARM-PCR protocol with three rounds of nested PCR amplified TCRbeta. One entry per CDR3 protein, called by TCRdb with MiXCR from the multiplex PCR reads. The sample lists around 140,000 distinct CDR3 sequences, approximately 64% seen once, with 15% to 20% in the top ten. The template was RNA from unsorted bulk tissue.

The sequencing input was lung tumor tissue. The rearrangement uses TRBV29-1 and TRBJ2-1; 12 positions match TRBD2. The sequence derives from a man between 60 and 75 years old with small cell lung cancer. Here the CDR3 reads CSVCWTGTSGLSSYNEQFF. Written as DNA, the CDR3 is TGCAGCGTCTGCTGGACCGGGACTAGCGGGTTAAGCTCCTACAATGAGCAGTTCTTC.